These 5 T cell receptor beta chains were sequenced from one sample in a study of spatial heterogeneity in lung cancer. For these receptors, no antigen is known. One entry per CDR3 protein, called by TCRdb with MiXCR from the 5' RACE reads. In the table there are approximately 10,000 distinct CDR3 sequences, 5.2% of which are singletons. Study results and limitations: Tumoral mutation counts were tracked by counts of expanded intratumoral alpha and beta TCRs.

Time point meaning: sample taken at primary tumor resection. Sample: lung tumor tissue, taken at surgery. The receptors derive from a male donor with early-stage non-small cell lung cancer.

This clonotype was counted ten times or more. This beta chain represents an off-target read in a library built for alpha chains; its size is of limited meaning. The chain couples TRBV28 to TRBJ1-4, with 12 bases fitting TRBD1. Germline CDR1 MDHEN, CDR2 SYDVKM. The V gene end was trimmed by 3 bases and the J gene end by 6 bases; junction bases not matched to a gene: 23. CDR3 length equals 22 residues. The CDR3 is CASSLGPYGWGQGAPGDEKLFF. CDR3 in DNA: TGTGCCAGCAGTTTGGGACCCTACGGATGGGGACAGGGGGCGCCGGGGGATGAAAAACTGTTTTTT.

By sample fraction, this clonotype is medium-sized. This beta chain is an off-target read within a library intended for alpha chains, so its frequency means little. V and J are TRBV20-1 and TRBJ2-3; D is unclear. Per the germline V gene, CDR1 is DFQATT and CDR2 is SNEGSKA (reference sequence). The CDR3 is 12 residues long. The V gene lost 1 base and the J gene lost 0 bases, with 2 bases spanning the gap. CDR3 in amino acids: CSARASTDTQYF. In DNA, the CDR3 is TGCAGTGCTAGAGCTAGCACAGATACGCAGTATTTT.

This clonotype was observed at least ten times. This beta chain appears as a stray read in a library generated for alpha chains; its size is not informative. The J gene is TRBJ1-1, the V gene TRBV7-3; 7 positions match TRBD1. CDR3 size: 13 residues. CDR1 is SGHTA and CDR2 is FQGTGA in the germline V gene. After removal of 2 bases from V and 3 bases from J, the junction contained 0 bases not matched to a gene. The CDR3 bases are TGTGCCAGCAGCTTAGACAGGGACACTGAAGCTTTCTTT. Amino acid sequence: CASSLDRDTEAFF.

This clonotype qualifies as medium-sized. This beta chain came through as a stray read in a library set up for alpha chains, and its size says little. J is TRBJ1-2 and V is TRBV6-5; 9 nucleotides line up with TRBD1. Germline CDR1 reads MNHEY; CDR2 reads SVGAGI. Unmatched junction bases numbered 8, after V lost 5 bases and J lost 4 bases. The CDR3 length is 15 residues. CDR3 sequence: CASSPGTGLLYGYTF. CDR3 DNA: TGTGCCAGCAGTCCGGGGACAGGGCTTCTCTATGGCTACACCTTC.

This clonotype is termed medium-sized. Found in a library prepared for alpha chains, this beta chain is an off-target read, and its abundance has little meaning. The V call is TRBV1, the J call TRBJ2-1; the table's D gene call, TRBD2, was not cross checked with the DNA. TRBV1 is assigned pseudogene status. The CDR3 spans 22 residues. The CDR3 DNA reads TGCACCAGCAGCCAAGATTTTTTTCTGCGGGAACCACAGTTGAGCTCCTACAATGAGCAGTTCTTC. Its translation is CTSSQDFFLREPQLSSYNEQFF.